A single T cell receptor (beta chain) is shown here with its context. The sample is drawn from a study of blood T cell repertoires in COVID-19. TCRdb's table, derived via immunoSEQ multiplex PCR, lists solely in-frame clones and lacks some. The sample yields 300,000 to 500,000 clones, more than 75% seen once. The clonotype was recovered from a woman aged 25-40 years with acute COVID-19. Sequencing used PBMCs or T cells enriched from blood (not recorded which).

The CDR3 loop reads CASSYRTDQPQHF. CDR3 coding DNA: TGTGCCAGCAGTTACCGGACAGATCAGCCCCAGCATTTT. The V call is TRBV6-5, the J call TRBJ1-5; the D gene is possibly TRBD1 (6 bases). Germline CDR1 reads MNHEY; CDR2 reads SVGAGI. The CDR3 extends over 13 amino acids. V lost 2 bases, J lost 5 bases, and 7 bases lay in between.